This T cell receptor beta chain was sequenced in a study of identical twins. Study conclusions and caveats: Out-of-frame alpha sequences that twins shared showed excess low generation probability. Models underestimated how often monozygotic twins shared out-of-frame TCR alpha. High-abundance cord blood beta clonotypes had fewer insertions; memory repertoires showed none.

The CDR3 runs to 16 residues. The V segment lost 1 base and the J segment 6 bases; nucleotides outside the gene matches: 7. Germline CDR1 and CDR2: LGHDT and YNNKEL (reference sequence). With respect to this clonotype: Its matching antigen is unknown.

Healthy Caucasians alone served as donors. TCRdb reanalysed the 5' RACE reads using MiXCR and keeps one entry per CDR3 protein. In the table there are under 1 million distinct CDR3 sequences, 10% to 15% of which are singletons. The same data also contributed to another study, on yellow fever vaccine responses in identical twins.

Sequencing was done on a sample of PBMCs. This chain joins TRBV3-1 and TRBJ2-1; 9 bases match TRBD2. This TCR was sampled from a woman between 18 and 29 years old in good health. CDR3 in amino acids: CASSQVLRGGGNEQFF. For the CDR3, the DNA is TGTGCCAGCAGCCAAGTGTTGCGGGGGGGGGGCAATGAGCAGTTCTTC.